The present T cell receptor beta chain was sequenced within a study of blood T cell repertoires in COVID-19. For the study at large: COVID-19 samples, acute and convalescent, were from the United States, Italy and Spain. The analysed material was cDNA or gDNA that came from T cells, B-cell-depleted T cells, or PBMCs.

The CDR3 sequence is 16 residues long. The ends were cut back, 3 bases at V and 1 base at J, with 13 bases in the middle. Germline CDR1 is MNHNS and CDR2 is SASEGT. Repertoires were generated with immunoSEQ multiplex PCR, while TCRdb's copy carries only in-frame clones and drops some. The profile covers about 470,000 clones, with approximately 86% appearing a single time and about 0.7% taken by the ten largest. The study recruited people aged roughly 18 to 100 years across approximately 25 US areas. For recovered donors of Cohort 3, there were two negative PCRs, clearance, or symptom resolution. The sample taken for sequencing was PBMCs or T cells enriched from blood (not recorded which). The chain joins TRBV6-1 to TRBJ1-5; TRBD1 might be the D (5 bases). The source of this sequence is a woman aged 18-29 years who had recovered from COVID-19. DNA of the CDR3: TGTGCCAGCAGTGACCCCTCGAAGGGGAGCAATCAGCCCCAGCATTTT. Its protein product is CASSDPSKGSNQPQHF.